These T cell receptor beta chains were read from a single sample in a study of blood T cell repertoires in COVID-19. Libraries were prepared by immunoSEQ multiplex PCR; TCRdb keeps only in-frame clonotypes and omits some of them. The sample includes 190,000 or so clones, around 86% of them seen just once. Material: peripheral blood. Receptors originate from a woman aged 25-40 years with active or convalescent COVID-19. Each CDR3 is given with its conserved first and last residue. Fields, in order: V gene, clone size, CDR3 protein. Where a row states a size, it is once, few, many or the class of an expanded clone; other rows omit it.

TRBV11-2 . CASSGSGYSYEQYF
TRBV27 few CASSPQTGGNTEAFF
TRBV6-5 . CASSPGTSTDTQYF
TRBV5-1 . CASSLEVGQIIFF
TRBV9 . CASSVHRTGVGYTF
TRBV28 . CASGDQGPGDEQYF
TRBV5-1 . CASSFSDGELFF
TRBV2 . CASSEIRVGGSYGYTF
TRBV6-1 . CASSEKEGEAGLTYEQYF
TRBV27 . CASSNPPDRAVMNTEAFF
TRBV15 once CATSREGSLGTDTQYF
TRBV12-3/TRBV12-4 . CASGREGPHEQYF
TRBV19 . CASSIVTGDEKLFF
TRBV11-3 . CASSLSPADEQFF
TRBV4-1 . CASSQGLAGANEQFF
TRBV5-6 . CASSLGWASGLTRLGF
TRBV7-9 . CASRAGGQGAYEQYF
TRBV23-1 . CASTIRGTYEQYF
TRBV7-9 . CASSSKSIPSGANVLTF
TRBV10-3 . CATRQLNQPQHF
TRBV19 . CASSRQGGGTEAFF
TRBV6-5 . CASSRDSGPYEQYF
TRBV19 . CASKASGGGYEQYF
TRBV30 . CAWSVTGWDGYTF
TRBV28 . CASSLDTLNTEAFF
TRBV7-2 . CASSFSGGPYEQYF